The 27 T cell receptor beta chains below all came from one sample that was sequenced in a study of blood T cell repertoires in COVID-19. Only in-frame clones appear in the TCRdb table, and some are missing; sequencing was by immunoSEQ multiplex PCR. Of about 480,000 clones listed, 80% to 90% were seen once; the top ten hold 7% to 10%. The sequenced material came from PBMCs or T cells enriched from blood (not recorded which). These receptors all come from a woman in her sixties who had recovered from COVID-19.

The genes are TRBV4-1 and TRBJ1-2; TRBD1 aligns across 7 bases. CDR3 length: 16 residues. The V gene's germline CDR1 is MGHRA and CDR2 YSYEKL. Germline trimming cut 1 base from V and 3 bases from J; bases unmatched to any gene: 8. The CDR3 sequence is CASSQVSTGVYYGYTF. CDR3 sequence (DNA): TGCGCCAGCAGCCAAGTTTCCACAGGGGTTTACTATGGCTACACCTTC.

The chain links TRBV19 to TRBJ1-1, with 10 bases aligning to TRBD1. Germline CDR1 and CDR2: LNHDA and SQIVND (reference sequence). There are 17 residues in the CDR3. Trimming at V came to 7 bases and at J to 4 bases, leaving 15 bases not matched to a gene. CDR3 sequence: CASIPGTGEGGATEAFF. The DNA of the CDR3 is TGTGCCAGTATACCTGGGACAGGGGAGGGGGGGGCCACTGAAGCTTTCTTT.

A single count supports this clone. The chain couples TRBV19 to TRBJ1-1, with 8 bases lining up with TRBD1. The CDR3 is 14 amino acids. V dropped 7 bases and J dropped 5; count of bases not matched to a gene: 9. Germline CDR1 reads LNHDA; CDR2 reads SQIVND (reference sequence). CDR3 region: CASTGRQGTTEAFF. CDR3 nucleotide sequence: TGTGCCAGTACAGGAAGACAGGGGACGACTGAAGCTTTCTTT.

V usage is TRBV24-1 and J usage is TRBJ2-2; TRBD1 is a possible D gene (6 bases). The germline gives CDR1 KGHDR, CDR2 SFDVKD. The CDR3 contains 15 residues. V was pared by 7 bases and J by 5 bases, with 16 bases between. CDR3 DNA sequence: TGTGCCACCAGCGAGACAGGTCGATTGACCGGGGAGCTGTTTTTT. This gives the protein CATSETGRLTGELFF.

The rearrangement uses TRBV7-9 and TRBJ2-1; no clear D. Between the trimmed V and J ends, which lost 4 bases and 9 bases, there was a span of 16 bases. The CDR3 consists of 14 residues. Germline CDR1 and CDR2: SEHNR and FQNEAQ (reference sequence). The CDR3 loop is CASSYSLSPGEQFF. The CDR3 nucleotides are TGTGCCAGCAGCTATAGCCTATCCCCGGGTGAGCAGTTCTTC.

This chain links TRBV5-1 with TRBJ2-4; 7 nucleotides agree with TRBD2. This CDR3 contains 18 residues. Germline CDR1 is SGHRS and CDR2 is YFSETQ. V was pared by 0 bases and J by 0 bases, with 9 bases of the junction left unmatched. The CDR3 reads CASSLGSGTMIAKNIQYF. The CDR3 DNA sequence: TGCGCCAGCAGCTTGGGGTCAGGGACTATGATAGCCAAAAACATTCAGTACTTC. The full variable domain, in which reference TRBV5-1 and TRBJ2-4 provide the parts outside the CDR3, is KAGVTQTPRYLIKTRGQQVTLSCSPISGHRSVSWYQQTPGQGLQFLFEYFSETQRNKGNFPGRFSGRQFSNSRSEMNVSTLELGDSALYLCASSLGSGTMIAKNIQYFGAGTRLSVL.

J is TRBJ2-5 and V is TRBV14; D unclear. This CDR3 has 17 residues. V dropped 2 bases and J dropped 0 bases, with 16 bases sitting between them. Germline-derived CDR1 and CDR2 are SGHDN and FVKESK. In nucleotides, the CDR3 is TGTGCCAGCAGCCAAAGGTACCAGCGACCGTACCAAGAGACCCAGTACTTC. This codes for CASSQRYQRPYQETQYF. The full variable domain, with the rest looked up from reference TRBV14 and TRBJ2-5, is EAGVTQFPSHSVIEKGQTVTLRCDPISGHDNLYWYRRVMGKEIKFLLHFVKESKQDESGMPNNRFLAERTGGTYSTLKVQPAELEDSGVYFCASSQRYQRPYQETQYFGPGTRLLVL.

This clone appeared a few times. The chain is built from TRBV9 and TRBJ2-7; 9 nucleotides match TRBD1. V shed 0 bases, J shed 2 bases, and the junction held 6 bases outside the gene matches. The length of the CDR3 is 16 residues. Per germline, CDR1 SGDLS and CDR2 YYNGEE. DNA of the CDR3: TGTGCCAGCAGCGTAGGGGGGACAGGGCTGACCTACGAGCAGTACTTC. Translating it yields CASSVGGTGLTYEQYF. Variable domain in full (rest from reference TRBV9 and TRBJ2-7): DSGVTQTPKHLITATGQRVTLRCSPRSGDLSVYWYQQSLDQGLQFLIQYYNGEERAKGNILERFSAQQFPDLHSELNLSSLELGDSALYFCASSVGGTGLTYEQYFGPGTRLTVT.

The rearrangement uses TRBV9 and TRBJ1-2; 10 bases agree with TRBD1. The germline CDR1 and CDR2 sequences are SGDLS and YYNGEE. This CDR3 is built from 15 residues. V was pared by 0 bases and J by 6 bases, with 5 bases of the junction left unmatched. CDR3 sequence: CASSVAGDRGHGYTF. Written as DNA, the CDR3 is TGTGCCAGCAGCGTAGCCGGGGACAGGGGACATGGCTACACCTTC.

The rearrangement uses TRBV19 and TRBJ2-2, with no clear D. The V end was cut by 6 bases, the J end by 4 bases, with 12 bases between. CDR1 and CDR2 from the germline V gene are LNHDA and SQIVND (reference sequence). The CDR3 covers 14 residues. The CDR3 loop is CASSYLTLTGELFF. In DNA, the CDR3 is TGTGCCAGTAGCTACTTAACCCTCACCGGGGAGCTGTTTTTT.

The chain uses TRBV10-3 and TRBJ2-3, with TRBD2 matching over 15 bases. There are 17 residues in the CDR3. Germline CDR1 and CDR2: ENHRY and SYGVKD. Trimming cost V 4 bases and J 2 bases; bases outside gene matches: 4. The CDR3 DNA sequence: TGTGCCATCAGTGTCGGGACTAGCGGGGGGCCCACAGATACGCAGTATTTT. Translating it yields CAISVGTSGGPTDTQYF.

CDR3 protein: CASSLGGQGDYGYTF. CDR3 DNA: TGCGCCAGCAGCTTGGGGGGACAGGGTGACTATGGCTACACCTTC. V and J are TRBV5-1 and TRBJ1-2; 9 bases are a match to TRBD1. V lost 0 bases to trimming and J lost 3 bases; unmatched junction nucleotides: 3. Germline values: CDR1 SGHRS, CDR2 YFSETQ. This CDR3 has 15 amino acids. Drawing the rest from reference TRBV5-1 and TRBJ1-2, the complete variable domain is KAGVTQTPRYLIKTRGQQVTLSCSPISGHRSVSWYQQTPGQGLQFLFEYFSETQRNKGNFPGRFSGRQFSNSRSEMNVSTLELGDSALYLCASSLGGQGDYGYTFGSGTRLTVV.

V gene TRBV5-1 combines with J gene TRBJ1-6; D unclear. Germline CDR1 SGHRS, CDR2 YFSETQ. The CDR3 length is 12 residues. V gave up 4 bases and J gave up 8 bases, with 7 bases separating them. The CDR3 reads CASSAQDSPLHF. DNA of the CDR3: TGCGCCAGCAGCGCCCAGGATTCACCCCTCCACTTT.

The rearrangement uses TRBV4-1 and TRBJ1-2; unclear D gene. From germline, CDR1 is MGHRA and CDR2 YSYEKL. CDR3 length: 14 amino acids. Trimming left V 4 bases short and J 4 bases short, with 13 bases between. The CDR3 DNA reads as TGCGCCAGCAGCCGGCCAGGACTCCTCTATGGCTACACCTTC. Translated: CASSRPGLLYGYTF.

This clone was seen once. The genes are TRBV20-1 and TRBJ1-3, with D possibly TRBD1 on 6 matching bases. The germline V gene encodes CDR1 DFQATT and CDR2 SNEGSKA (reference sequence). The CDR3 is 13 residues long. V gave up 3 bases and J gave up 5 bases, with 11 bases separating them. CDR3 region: CSASNRDRNTIYF. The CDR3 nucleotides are TGCAGTGCTAGTAACAGGGACCGAAACACCATATATTTT.

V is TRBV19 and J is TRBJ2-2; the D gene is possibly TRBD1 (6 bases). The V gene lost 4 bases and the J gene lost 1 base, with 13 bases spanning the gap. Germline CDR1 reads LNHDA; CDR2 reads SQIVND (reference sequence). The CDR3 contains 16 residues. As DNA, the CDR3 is TGTGCCAGTAGTACCCCCGGGACAAAGAACACCGGGGAGCTGTTTTTT. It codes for CASSTPGTKNTGELFF.

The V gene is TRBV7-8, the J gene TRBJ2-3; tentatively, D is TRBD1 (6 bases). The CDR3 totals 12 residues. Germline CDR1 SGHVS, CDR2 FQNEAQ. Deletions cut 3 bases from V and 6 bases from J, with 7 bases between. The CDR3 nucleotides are TGTGCCAGCAGCTTGGGGGCCGATACGCAGTATTTT. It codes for CASSLGADTQYF. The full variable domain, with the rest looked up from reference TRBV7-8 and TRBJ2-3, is GAGVSQSPRYKVAKRGQDVALRCDPISGHVSLFWYQQALGQGPEFLTYFQNEAQLDKSGLPSDRFFAERPEGSVSTLKIQRTQQEDSAVYLCASSLGADTQYFGPGTRLTVL.

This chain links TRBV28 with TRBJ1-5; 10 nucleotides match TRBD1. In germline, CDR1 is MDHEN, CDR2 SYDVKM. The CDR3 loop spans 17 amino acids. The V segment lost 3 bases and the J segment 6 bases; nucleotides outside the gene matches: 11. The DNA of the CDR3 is TGTGCCAGCAGTTTGACCGGGACAGGGGTTTCAGGTCAGCCCCAGCATTTT. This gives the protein CASSLTGTGVSGQPQHF.

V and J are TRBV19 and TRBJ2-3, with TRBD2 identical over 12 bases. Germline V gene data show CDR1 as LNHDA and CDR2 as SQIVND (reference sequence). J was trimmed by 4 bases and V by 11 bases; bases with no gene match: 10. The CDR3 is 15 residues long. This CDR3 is CAPRLAGGRSDTQYF. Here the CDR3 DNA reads TGTGCCCCGAGGCTAGCGGGGGGGCGGTCAGATACGCAGTATTTT.

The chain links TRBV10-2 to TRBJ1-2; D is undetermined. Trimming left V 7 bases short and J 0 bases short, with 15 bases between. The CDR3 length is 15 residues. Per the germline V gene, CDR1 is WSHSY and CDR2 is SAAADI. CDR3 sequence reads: CASTEGGLANYGYTF. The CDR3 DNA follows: TGCGCCAGCACCGAGGGAGGACTAGCTAACTATGGCTACACCTTC.

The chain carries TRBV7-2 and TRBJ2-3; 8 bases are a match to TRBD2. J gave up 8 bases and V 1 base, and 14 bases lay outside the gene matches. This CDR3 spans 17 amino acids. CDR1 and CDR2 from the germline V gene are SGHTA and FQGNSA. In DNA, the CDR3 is TGTGCCAGCAGCTTAGAACGTCCGGGGAGCGGGGGAGGTACGCAGTATTTT. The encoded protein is CASSLERPGSGGGTQYF.

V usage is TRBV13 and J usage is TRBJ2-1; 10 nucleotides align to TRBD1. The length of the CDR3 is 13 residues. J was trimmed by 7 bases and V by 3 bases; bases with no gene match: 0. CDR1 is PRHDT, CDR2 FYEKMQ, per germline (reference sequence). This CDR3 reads CASSLDRGNEQFF. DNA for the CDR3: TGTGCCAGCAGCTTGGACAGGGGGAATGAGCAGTTCTTC.

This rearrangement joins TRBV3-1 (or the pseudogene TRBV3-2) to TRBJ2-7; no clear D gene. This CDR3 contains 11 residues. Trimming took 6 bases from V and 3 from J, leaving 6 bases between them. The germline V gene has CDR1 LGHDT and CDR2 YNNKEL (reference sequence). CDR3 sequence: CASSSFYEQYF. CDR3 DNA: TGTGCCAGCAGTTCATTCTACGAGCAGTACTTC.

CDR3 loop: CASSLESDLPPQHF. For the CDR3, the DNA is TGTGCCAGCAGCTTGGAAAGCGATCTTCCTCCCCAGCATTTT. The rearrangement links TRBV7-8 to TRBJ1-5; D not certain. The CDR3 is 14 residues long. Trimming stripped 3 bases from V and 10 bases from J, with 16 bases between. In germline, CDR1 is SGHVS, CDR2 FQNEAQ.

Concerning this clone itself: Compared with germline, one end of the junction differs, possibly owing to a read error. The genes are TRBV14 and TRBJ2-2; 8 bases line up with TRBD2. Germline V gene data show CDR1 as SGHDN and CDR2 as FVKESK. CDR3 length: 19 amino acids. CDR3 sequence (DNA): TGTGCCGGCAGGACTGCATTGCCCAGCGGGGGTAAAAACACCGGGGAGCTGTTTTTT. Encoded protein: CAGRTALPSGGKNTGELFF.

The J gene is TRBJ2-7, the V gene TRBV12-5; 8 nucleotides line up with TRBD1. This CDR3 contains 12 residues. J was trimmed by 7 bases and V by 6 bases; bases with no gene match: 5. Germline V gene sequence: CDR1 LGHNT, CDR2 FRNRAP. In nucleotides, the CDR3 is TGTGCTAGTGGGCATAACAGGGGGGAGCAGTACTTC. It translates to CASGHNRGEQYF.

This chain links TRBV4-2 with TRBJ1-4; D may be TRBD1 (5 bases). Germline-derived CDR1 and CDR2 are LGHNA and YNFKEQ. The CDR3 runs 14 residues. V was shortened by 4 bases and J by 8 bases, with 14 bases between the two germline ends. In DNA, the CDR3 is TGTGCCAGCAGCCTTGACCGGGGGGAAGAAAAACTGTTTTTT. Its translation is CASSLDRGEEKLFF.